These 5 T cell receptor beta chains share one sample of origin, sequenced in a study of human T cells and chemical hapten exposure. TCRdb fed the RACE reads into MiXCR, producing one record per CDR3 protein. The repertoire has 300,000 to 450,000 distinct CDR3 sequences, about 5.1% of them found once; the top ten carry approximately 2.4%. Time point denoted: pre-sensitization, week 0. The treatment denotes: therapeutic diphenylcyclopropenone sensitization with weekly scalp DPC. This sample comprised whole blood, obtained in connection with sensitization to the hapten diphenylcyclopropenone (DPC). Receptors were obtained from a woman aged 45-65 years with alopecia areata. Some clones in this sample may be carry-over from other donors' samples.

The table lists this clonotype with a few counts. The V and J genes are TRBV3-1 and TRBJ1-1; D remains unclear. Deletions cut 1 base from V and 1 base from J, with 7 bases between. The length of the CDR3 is 14 residues. The germline V gene encodes CDR1 LGHDT and CDR2 YNNKEL (reference sequence). As DNA, the CDR3 is TGTGCCAGCAGCCAAGGACTGCAGAACACTGAAGCTTTCTTT. Translating it yields CASSQGLQNTEAFF.

V and J are TRBV7-8 and TRBJ2-1; D remains unclear. The CDR3 extends over 12 amino acids. Germline loops: CDR1 SGHVS, CDR2 FQNEAQ. With 1 base removed from V and 8 bases from J, the gap between germline ends came to 6 bases. This CDR3 is CASSLVSDEQFF. The CDR3 DNA reads TGTGCCAGCAGCTTAGTTTCGGATGAGCAGTTCTTC.

This clonotype was seen many times. The gene calls are TRBV24-1 and TRBJ2-3; 10 bases match TRBD1. This CDR3 has 17 residues. V was pared by 4 bases and J by 1 base, with 7 bases of the junction left unmatched. CDR1 and CDR2 from the germline V gene are KGHDR and SFDVKD. CDR3: CATSDEAGTGGTDTQYF. The CDR3 coding sequence is TGTGCCACCAGTGACGAAGCCGGGACAGGGGGCACAGATACGCAGTATTTT.

This clonotype came up many times. The V and J genes are TRBV6-1 and TRBJ2-5; no reliable D call. Germline values: CDR1 MNHNS, CDR2 SASEGT. This CDR3 has 18 residues. Trimming shortened V by 7 bases and J by 0 bases, and 24 bases separated the two germline ends. CDR3 sequence: CASKNLEALSSYQETQYF. The CDR3 DNA is TGTGCCAGCAAAAATCTCGAGGCGTTAAGCTCCTACCAAGAGACCCAGTACTTC.

This clonotype was counted ten times or more. The chain has TRBV7-2 and TRBJ2-1, with 8 bases matching TRBD1. Trimming cost V 1 base and J 5 bases; bases outside gene matches: 4. The CDR3 has 15 amino acids. Germline lookup yields CDR1 SGHTA and CDR2 FQGNSA. DNA of the CDR3: TGTGCCAGCAGCTTAGAGGGGACAGGAAACAATGAGCAGTTCTTC. It encodes CASSLEGTGNNEQFF.